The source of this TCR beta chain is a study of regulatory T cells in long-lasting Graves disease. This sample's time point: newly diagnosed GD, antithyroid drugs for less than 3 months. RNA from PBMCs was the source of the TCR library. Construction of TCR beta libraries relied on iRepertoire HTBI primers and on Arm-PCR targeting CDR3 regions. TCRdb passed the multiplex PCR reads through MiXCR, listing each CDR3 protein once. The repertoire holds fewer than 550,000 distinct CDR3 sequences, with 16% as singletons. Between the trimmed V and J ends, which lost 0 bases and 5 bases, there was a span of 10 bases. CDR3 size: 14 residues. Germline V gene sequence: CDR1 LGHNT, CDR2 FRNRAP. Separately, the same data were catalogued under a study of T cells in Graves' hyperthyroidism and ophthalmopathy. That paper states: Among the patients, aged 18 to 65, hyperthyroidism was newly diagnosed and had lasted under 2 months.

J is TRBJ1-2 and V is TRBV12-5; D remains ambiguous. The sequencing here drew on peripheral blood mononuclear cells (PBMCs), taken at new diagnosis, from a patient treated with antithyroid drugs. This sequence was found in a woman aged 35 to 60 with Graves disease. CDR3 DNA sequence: TGTGCTAGTGGTTTGGTCGGTTTGGGGTATGGCTACACCTTC. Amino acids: CASGLVGLGYGYTF.